The rows below give T cell receptor beta chains drawn from one sample of a study of beta chain features in type 1 diabetes. Clones were read by immunoSEQ multiplex PCR, and TCRdb kept only the in-frame ones, dropping some. The sample lists just over 150,000 clones; over 8.5% were seen once. The sample comprised central memory CD4+ T cells from blood. The receptors stem from a man younger than 30 in good health. Each CDR3 is given with its conserved first and last residue. Each record gives: D gene, J gene, V gene, clone size, CDR3 length, CDR3 protein, CDR3 DNA. D genes are given only for firm matches. For some rows the clone size is stated as once, few or many, or as a class when expanded; others skip it.

NA TRBJ2-1 TRBV11-2 few 17 CASSLLVSGKSYNEQFF TGTGCCAGCAGCTTACTTGTTAGCGGTAAATCCTACAATGAGCAGTTCTTC
NA TRBJ2-1 TRBV27 NA 16 CASSTGGLSTYNEQFF TGTGCCAGCAGTACCGGGGGACTCAGCACTTACAATGAGCAGTTCTTC
NA TRBJ1-1 TRBV9 few 15 CASSVEGRTGTEAFF TGTGCCAGCAGCGTAGAGGGACGGACGGGGACTGAAGCTTTCTTT
NA TRBJ2-4 TRBV29-1 NA 12 CSVELAKNIQYF TGCAGCGTTGAGTTAGCCAAAAACATTCAGTACTTC
TRBD2 TRBJ2-5 TRBV29-1 many 15 CSARTSGGAKETQYF TGCAGCGCCCGGACTAGCGGGGGGGCCAAAGAGACCCAGTACTTC
NA TRBJ1-2 TRBV27 NA 13 CASSSEGYYGYTF TGTGCCAGCAGTTCGGAGGGCTACTATGGCTACACCTTC
TRBD1 TRBJ2-7 TRBV25-1 few 12 CASGGQGGEQYF TGTGCCAGCGGGGGACAGGGGGGCGAGCAGTACTTC
NA TRBJ1-2 TRBV25-1 many 14 CASSEFETWRGYTF TGTGCCAGCAGTGAATTTGAGACATGGAGGGGCTACACCTTC
NA TRBJ2-3 TRBV10-3 few 16 CAISGLSRGTGDTQYF TGTGCCATCAGTGGGCTTAGCCGTGGGACGGGAGATACGCAGTATTTT
TRBD1 TRBJ2-1 TRBV7-2 once 14 CASSLVAGGNEQFF TGTGCCAGCAGCTTAGTCGCAGGGGGCAATGAGCAGTTCTTC
NA TRBJ2-1 TRBV5-1 NA 14 CASSFSRYGNEQFF TGCGCCAGCAGCTTTAGTAGATATGGAAATGAGCAGTTCTTC
NA TRBJ2-5 TRBV7-6 NA 11 CASSPLETQYF TGTGCCAGCAGCCCGCTGGAGACCCAGTACTTC
NA TRBJ1-5 TRBV18 NA 14 CASSRGQGNQPQHF TGTGCCAGCTCAAGGGGCCAGGGCAATCAGCCCCAGCATTTT
NA TRBJ1-2 TRBV20-1 few 11 CSASRTREDIF TGCAGTGCTTCTAGGACCCGAGAGGACATCTTC
NA TRBJ1-2 TRBV5-6 NA 13 CASSLRQGYGYTF TGTGCCAGCAGCTTGCGTCAGGGCTATGGCTACACCTTC
NA TRBJ2-5 TRBV5-4 NA 14 CASSLQAGEETQYF TGTGCCAGCAGCTTACAAGCTGGGGAAGAGACCCAGTACTTC
NA TRBJ2-1 TRBV7-3 NA 14 CASSLAGFRDEQFF TGTGCCAGCAGCTTAGCGGGGTTCCGGGATGAGCAGTTCTTC
TRBD2 TRBJ2-7 TRBV28 few 14 CASSAGTSVREQYF TGTGCCAGCAGTGCCGGGACTAGCGTTCGCGAGCAGTACTTC
NA TRBJ1-5 TRBV18 many 15 CASSPTGATNQPQHF TGTGCCAGCTCTCCGACCGGGGCGACAAATCAGCCCCAGCATTTT
NA TRBJ1-6 TRBV28 NA 15 CASSLRGDYNSPLHF TGTGCCAGCAGTTTAAGGGGGGATTATAATTCACCCCTCCACTTT
NA TRBJ2-6 TRBV28 NA 16 CASSPLGPSGANVLTF TGTGCCAGCAGTCCCCTAGGTCCCTCTGGGGCCAACGTCCTGACTTTC
TRBD1 TRBJ1-1 TRBV7-2 many 14 CASSWGQVNTEAFF TGTGCCAGCAGCTGGGGACAGGTGAACACTGAAGCTTTCTTT
TRBD2 TRBJ2-3 TRBV14 few 17 CASSPVNSGKGTDTQYF TGTGCCAGCAGCCCAGTAAACAGCGGGAAGGGGACAGATACGCAGTATTTT
NA TRBJ2-5 TRBV5-1 few 12 CASSLAQETQYF TGCGCCAGCAGCTTGGCCCAAGAGACCCAGTACTTC
NA TRBJ2-5 TRBV9 few 17 CASSVASGRLRGETQYF TGTGCCAGCAGCGTAGCCAGTGGACGCCTGAGGGGGGAGACCCAGTACTTC
NA TRBJ2-4 TRBV29-1 few 16 CSVAMPHPGAKNIQYF TGCAGCGTTGCAATGCCCCACCCGGGGGCCAAAAACATTCAGTACTTC
TRBD2 TRBJ2-7 TRBV28 few 16 CASSAPGTSPSYEQYF TGTGCCAGCAGTGCCCCCGGGACTAGCCCCTCCTACGAGCAGTACTTC
NA TRBJ1-1 TRBV20-1 few 11 CSAKGQIEAFF TGCAGTGCTAAGGGACAAATTGAAGCTTTCTTT
TRBD1 TRBJ2-7 TRBV7-2 NA 15 CASSLGDRVSYEQYF TGTGCCAGCAGCTTAGGGGACAGGGTCTCCTACGAGCAGTACTTC
NA TRBJ2-3 TRBV10-3 few 15 CAISAQDTGTDTQYF TGTGCCATCAGCGCACAGGATACGGGAACAGATACGCAGTATTTT
NA TRBJ1-2 TRBV2 NA 13 CASSGVSIYGYTF TGTGCCAGCAGTGGGGTCTCGATCTATGGCTACACCTTC
NA TRBJ2-1 TRBV11-2 few 14 CASSWGVVVNEQFF TGTGCCAGCAGTTGGGGGGTTGTGGTTAATGAGCAGTTCTTC
NA TRBJ2-5 TRBV4-1 many 17 CASSQELSVTGQETQYF TGCGCCAGCAGCCAAGAATTGTCAGTCACCGGACAAGAGACCCAGTACTTC